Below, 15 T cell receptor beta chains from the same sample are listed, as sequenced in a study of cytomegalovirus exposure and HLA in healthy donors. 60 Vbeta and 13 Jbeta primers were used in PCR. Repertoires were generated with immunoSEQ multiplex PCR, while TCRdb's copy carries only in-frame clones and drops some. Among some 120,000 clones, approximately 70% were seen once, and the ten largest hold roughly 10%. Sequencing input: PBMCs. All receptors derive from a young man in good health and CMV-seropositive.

The CDR3 DNA sequence: TGTGCCAGCAGCCTCGCAGGGACAAACACTGAAGCTTTCTTT. Amino acid sequence: CASSLAGTNTEAFF. The V gene is TRBV11-3, the J gene TRBJ1-1; a possible D gene is TRBD1 (6 bases). The germline V and J ends were trimmed by 5 bases and 2 bases, with 12 bases remaining between them. From germline, CDR1 is SGHNT and CDR2 YENEEA. This CDR3 has 14 residues.

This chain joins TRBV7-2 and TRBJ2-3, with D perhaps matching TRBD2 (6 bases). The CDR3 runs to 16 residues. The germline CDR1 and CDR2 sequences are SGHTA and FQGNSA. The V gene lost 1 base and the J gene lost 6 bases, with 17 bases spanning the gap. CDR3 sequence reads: CASSLVGGKGSDTQYF. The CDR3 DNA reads TGTGCCAGCAGCTTAGTTGGCGGGAAGGGGTCGGATACGCAGTATTTT. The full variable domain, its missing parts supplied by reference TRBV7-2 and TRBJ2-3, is GAGVSQSPSNKVTEKGKDVELRCDPISGHTALYWYRQSLGQGLEFLIYFQGNSAPDKSGLPSDRFSAERTGGSVSTLTIQRTQQEDSAVYLCASSLVGGKGSDTQYFGPGTRLTVL.

CDR3 residues: CASSLSGQGSNQPQHF. CDR3 DNA: TGTGCCAGCAGTTTATCGGGACAGGGAAGCAATCAGCCCCAGCATTTT. The J gene is TRBJ1-5, the V gene TRBV28, with 9 bases aligning to TRBD1. Germline lookup yields CDR1 MDHEN and CDR2 SYDVKM. The CDR3 length is 16 residues. Losses at the gene ends were 1 base for V and 1 base for J; bases not matched to a gene: 2.

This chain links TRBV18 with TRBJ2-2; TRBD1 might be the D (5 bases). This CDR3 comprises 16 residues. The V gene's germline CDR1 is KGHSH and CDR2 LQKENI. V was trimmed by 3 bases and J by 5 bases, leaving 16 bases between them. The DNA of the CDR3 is TGTGCCAGCTCACCTTTTTCAGGACAAAGGACCGGGGAGCTGTTTTTT. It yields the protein CASSPFSGQRTGELFF.

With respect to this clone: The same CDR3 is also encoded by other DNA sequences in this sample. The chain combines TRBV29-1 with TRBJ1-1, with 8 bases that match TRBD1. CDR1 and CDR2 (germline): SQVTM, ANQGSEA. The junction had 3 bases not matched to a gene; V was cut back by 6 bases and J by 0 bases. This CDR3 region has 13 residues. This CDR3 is CSVGQAMNTEAFF. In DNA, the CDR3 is TGCAGCGTGGGACAGGCCATGAACACTGAAGCTTTCTTT.

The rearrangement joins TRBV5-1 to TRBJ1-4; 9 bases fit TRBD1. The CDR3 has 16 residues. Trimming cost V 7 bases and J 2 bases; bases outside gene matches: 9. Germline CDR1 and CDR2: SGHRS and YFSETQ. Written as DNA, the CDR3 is TGCGCCAGCGGCCATGGGGACAGGGACACTAATGAAAAACTGTTTTTT. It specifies CASGHGDRDTNEKLFF.

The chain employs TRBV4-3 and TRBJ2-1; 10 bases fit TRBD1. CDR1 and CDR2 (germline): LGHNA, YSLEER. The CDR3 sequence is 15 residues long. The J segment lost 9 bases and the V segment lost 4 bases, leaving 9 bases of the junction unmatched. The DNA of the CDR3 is TGCGCCAGCAGCCGAAAGGGACAGGGGAGTAGTGAGCAGTTCTTC. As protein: CASSRKGQGSSEQFF.

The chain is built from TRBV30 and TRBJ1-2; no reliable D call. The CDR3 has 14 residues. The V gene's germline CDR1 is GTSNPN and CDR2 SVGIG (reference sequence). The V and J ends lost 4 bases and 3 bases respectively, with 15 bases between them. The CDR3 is CAWKPGITDYGYTF. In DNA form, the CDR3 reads TGTGCCTGGAAGCCCGGGATAACGGACTATGGCTACACCTTC.

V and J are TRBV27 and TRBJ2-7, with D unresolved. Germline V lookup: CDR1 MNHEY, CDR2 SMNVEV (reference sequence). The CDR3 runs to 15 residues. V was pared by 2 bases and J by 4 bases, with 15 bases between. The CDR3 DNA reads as TGTGCCAGCAGTTTAAACAGCATGGGTTCTTACGAGCAGTACTTC. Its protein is CASSLNSMGSYEQYF.

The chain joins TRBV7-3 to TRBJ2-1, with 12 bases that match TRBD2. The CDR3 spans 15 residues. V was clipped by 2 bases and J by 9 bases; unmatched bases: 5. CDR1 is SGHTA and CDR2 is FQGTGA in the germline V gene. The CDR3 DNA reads TGTGCCAGCAGCTTATCTAGCGGGGGGGCCCGTGAGCAGTTCTTC. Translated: CASSLSSGGAREQFF.

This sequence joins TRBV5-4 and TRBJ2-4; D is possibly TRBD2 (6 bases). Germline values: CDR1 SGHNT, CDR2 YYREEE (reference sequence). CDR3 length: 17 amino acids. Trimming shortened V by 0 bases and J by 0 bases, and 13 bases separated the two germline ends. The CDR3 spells CASSLAGGTLAKNIQYF. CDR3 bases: TGTGCCAGCAGCTTGGCCGGGGGAACTCTAGCCAAAAACATTCAGTACTTC.

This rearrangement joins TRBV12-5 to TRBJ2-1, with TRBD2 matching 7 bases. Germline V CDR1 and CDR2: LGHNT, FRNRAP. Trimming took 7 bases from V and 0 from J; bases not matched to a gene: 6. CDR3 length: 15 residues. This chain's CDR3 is CASVPSGSSYNEQFF. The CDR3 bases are TGTGCTAGTGTTCCTAGCGGAAGCTCCTACAATGAGCAGTTCTTC.

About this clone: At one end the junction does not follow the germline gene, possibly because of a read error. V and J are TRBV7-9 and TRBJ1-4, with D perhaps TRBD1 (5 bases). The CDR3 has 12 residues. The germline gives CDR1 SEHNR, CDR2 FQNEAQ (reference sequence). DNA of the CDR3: TGTGCCAGCAGCAATGGTACCCGACAGCCCATTTTT. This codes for CASSNGTRQPIF.

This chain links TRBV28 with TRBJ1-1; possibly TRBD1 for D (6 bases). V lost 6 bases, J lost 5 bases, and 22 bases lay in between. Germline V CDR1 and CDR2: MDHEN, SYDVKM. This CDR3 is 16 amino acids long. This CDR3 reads CASSREVDSGPTEAFF. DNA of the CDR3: TGTGCCAGCAGCCGAGAGGTGGACAGTGGGCCAACTGAAGCTTTCTTT.

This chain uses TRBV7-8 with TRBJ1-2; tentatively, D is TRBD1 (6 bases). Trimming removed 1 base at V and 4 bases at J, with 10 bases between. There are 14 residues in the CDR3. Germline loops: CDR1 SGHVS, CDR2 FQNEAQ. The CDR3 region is CASSLGGRPYGYTF. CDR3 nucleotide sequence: TGTGCCAGCAGCTTAGGGGGGCGCCCCTATGGCTACACCTTC.